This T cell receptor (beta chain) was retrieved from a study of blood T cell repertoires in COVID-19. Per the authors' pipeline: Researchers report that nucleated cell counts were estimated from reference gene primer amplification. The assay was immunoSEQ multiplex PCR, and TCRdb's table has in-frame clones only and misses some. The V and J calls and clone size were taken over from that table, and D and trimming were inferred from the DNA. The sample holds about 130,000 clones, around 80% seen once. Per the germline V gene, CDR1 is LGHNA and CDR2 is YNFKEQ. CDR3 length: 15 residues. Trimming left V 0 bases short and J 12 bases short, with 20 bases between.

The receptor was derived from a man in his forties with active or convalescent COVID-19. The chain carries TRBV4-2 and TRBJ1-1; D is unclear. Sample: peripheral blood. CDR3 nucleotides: TGTGCCAGCAGCCAAGATCTCGGCGGTGAGCGCCGGTCTTTCTTT. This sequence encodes CASSQDLGGERRSFF.